This TCR beta chain comes out of a study of vaccination effects on CD4 cells after COVID-19. On this clone itself: Its target is unknown. An end of the junction differs from the germline gene, which may be a read error.

Profiling relied on immunoSEQ multiplex PCR, and the TCRdb table lists in-frame clones only, not all of them. The table shows some 22,000 clones, with 65% to 75% occurring only once. ViraFEST used viral peptide pools to expand antigen-specific CD4+ T cells before sequencing. Between days 9 and 11 of culture, CD4+ T cells were separated out. Previously uninfected by SARS-CoV-2, the vaccine recipients also showed negative nucleocapsid antibodies. The clonotype was recovered from a human donor who received a COVID-19 vaccine. The sequenced sample was CD4+ T cells from PBMCs cultured with HCoV-NL63 spike peptides, obtained before COVID-19 vaccination.

The CDR3 bases are TGTGCTAGCAGCCGCGGAGGAGGACGGGCAGAGACCCAGTACTTC. This gives the protein CASSRGGGRAETQYF. The genes are TRBV7-7 and TRBJ2-5, with a possible D match to TRBD2 (5 bases). Looked up from germline, CDR1 is SSHAT and CDR2 is FNYEAQ (reference sequence). This CDR3 region has 15 residues.